The 20 T cell receptor beta chains below were found in one sample sequenced in a study of regulatory T cells in long-lasting Graves disease. Documented time point: newly diagnosed GD, antithyroid drugs for less than 3 months. Generation of the TCR library employed RNA extracted from PBMCs. Both iRepertoire HTBI primers and Arm-PCR of CDR3 regions were used to build the TCR beta libraries. TCRdb recomputed calls from the multiplex PCR reads with MiXCR, one row per CDR3 protein. The sample carries a few hundred thousand distinct CDR3 sequences, 20% to 25% recorded once. The sample here was peripheral blood mononuclear cells (PBMCs), taken at new diagnosis, from a patient treated with antithyroid drugs. The receptor set was obtained from a female donor with Graves disease.

This clonotype was seen at least ten times. This chain uses TRBV24-1 with TRBJ1-5; TRBD1 matches 7 bases. This CDR3 spans 15 amino acids. Germline trimming cut 2 bases from V and 4 bases from J; bases unmatched to any gene: 4. The germline V gene has CDR1 KGHDR and CDR2 SFDVKD. CDR3 DNA sequence: TGTGCCACCAGTGATTCGAGACAGGGTAATCAGCCCCAGCATTTT. It specifies CATSDSRQGNQPQHF.

The gene calls are TRBV6-2 or TRBV6-3 and TRBJ2-1, with TRBD2 identical over 11 bases. The CDR3 is 14 residues long. The V gene end was trimmed by 6 bases and the J gene end by 10 bases; junction bases not matched to a gene: 8. Germline V gene lookup returns CDR1 MNHEY and CDR2 SVGEGT. Here the CDR3 reads CASRPTSSGREQFF. The CDR3 nucleotides read TGTGCCAGCAGGCCTACTTCTAGCGGGAGGGAGCAGTTCTTC.

There are many counts of this clonotype. The CDR3 DNA reads TGTGCCAGCAGCTATACAGGATTCGGTCAGCCCCAGCATTTT. Translating gives CASSYTGFGQPQHF. The chain joins TRBV6-1 to TRBJ1-5, with D perhaps matching TRBD1 (5 bases). V gave up 6 bases and J gave up 6 bases, with 15 bases separating them. The CDR3 is 14 residues long. CDR1 is MNHNS and CDR2 is SASEGT in the germline V gene.

The V gene is TRBV7-2, the J gene TRBJ2-2; 11 bases are shared with TRBD2. The CDR3 has 18 amino acids. V shed 5 bases, J shed 5 bases, and the junction held 13 bases outside the gene matches. Germline assignment: CDR1 SGHTA and CDR2 FQGNSA. The CDR3 loop reads CASSQGLAGGLITGELFF. As DNA, the CDR3 is TGTGCCAGCAGCCAAGGGTTAGCGGGGGGGCTCATTACCGGGGAGCTGTTTTTT. Full variable domain (remainder filled in from reference TRBV7-2 and TRBJ2-2): GAGVSQSPSNKVTEKGKDVELRCDPISGHTALYWYRQSLGQGLEFLIYFQGNSAPDKSGLPSDRFSAERTGGSVSTLTIQRTQQEDSAVYLCASSQGLAGGLITGELFFGEGSRLTVL.

Turning to this clonotype: Given a far larger clone just one base away, this is likely a sequencing read error. Because the CDR3 is missing its conserved closing phenylalanine or tryptophan, this is likely a read error. The chain couples TRBV7-2 to TRBJ2-2; the match to TRBD2 covers 12 bases. The CDR3 contains 15 residues. Germline V gene lookup returns CDR1 SGHTA and CDR2 FQGNSA. The trim removed 6 bases at V and 7 bases at J, leaving 6 bases unmatched. The CDR3 DNA reads as TGTGCCAGCAGACGACTAGCGGGAGAGGTCGGGGAGCTGTTTCTT. Its protein is CASRRLAGEVGELFL.

A note on this clonotype: With a far larger clone one base away, a read error is the likely cause. The chain's CDR3 is CASSSTGGAETQHF. The CDR3 DNA is TGTGCCAGCAGTTCTACGGGGGGCGCGGAGACCCAGCACTTC. The rearrangement links TRBV6-5 to TRBJ2-5, with D maybe TRBD2 (7 bases). The CDR3 consists of 14 residues. Germline CDR1 is MNHEY and CDR2 is SVGAGI.

This clonotype was observed at least ten times. The chain links TRBV11-2 to TRBJ2-1; no definite D call. CDR1 SGHAT and CDR2 FQNNGV come from the germline V gene. This CDR3 has 14 residues. Deletions cut 0 bases from V and 6 bases from J, with 9 bases between. This CDR3 is CASSLDLWGNEQFF. CDR3 DNA: TGTGCCAGCAGCTTAGATCTTTGGGGCAATGAGCAGTTCTTC. The variable domain in full, completed from reference TRBV11-2 and TRBJ2-1, reads EAGVAQSPRYKIIEKRQSVAFWCNPISGHATLYWYQQILGQGPKLLIQFQNNGVVDDSQLPKDRFSAERLKGVDSTLKIQPAKLEDSAVYLCASSLDLWGNEQFFGPGTRLTVL.

This clonotype was detected many times. The CDR3: CSARSWLAGSYEQYF. The CDR3 bases are TGCAGTGCTAGGTCGTGGCTAGCGGGTTCCTACGAGCAGTACTTC. The chain carries TRBV20-1 and TRBJ2-7; 8 nucleotides align to TRBD2. Germline V gives CDR1 DFQATT, CDR2 SNEGSKA (reference sequence). The ends lost 3 bases at V and 1 base at J; junction bases unmatched: 8. The CDR3 spans 15 residues.

This clonotype was detected ten times or more. The CDR3 protein is CASSLMGHYNEQFF. CDR3 nucleotide sequence: TGTGCCAGCAGTTTGATGGGACATTACAATGAGCAGTTCTTC. The chain combines TRBV6-2 or TRBV6-3 with TRBJ2-1; possibly TRBD1 for D (6 bases). V was clipped by 4 bases and J by 4 bases, with 11 bases between them. This CDR3 is built from 14 residues. Germline CDR1 and CDR2: MNHEY and SVGEGT.

Many counts were recorded for this clonotype. This sequence joins TRBV6-1 and TRBJ1-6; no clear D gene. Germline CDR1 reads MNHNS; CDR2 reads SASEGT. The CDR3 extends over 17 amino acids. Trimming stripped 2 bases from V and 0 bases from J, with 11 bases between. The CDR3 protein is CASSEIVRSSYNSPLHF. CDR3 nucleotides: TGTGCCAGCAGTGAAATCGTAAGGAGCTCCTATAATTCACCCCTCCACTTT.

This clonotype was seen many times. This chain uses TRBV30 with TRBJ2-1; 10 nucleotides line up with TRBD2. The CDR3 sequence is 14 residues long. With 1 base clipped from V and 12 bases from J, the junction kept 9 bases outside the gene matches. Germline V CDR1 and CDR2: GTSNPN, SVGIG (reference sequence). The CDR3 spells CAWSALAGKFWQFF. The CDR3 region has the DNA TGTGCCTGGAGTGCACTAGCGGGAAAATTCTGGCAGTTCTTC.

This clonotype was recorded at least ten times. The J gene is TRBJ2-1, the V gene TRBV5-6; 10 bases are shared with TRBD2. CDR1 is SGHDT, CDR2 YYEEEE, per germline. The V gene end was trimmed by 1 base and the J gene end by 10 bases; junction bases not matched to a gene: 11. The CDR3 loop spans 16 amino acids. CDR3 region: CASSLSSGRVVIEQFF. The CDR3 DNA reads as TGTGCCAGCAGCTTGTCCAGCGGGAGGGTAGTGATAGAGCAGTTCTTC.

There are a few counts of this clonotype. The chain recombines TRBV20-1 with TRBJ2-7; D is possibly TRBD1 (6 bases). V was shortened by 2 bases and J by 12 bases, with 14 bases between the two germline ends. Germline V lookup: CDR1 DFQATT, CDR2 SNEGSKA (reference sequence). The CDR3 has 11 residues. CDR3 sequence reads: CSARIGGTSYF. The CDR3 region has the DNA TGCAGTGCTAGAATAGGGGGAACCTCGTACTTC.

This clonotype was observed many times. The genes are TRBV5-6 and TRBJ2-5; 8 bases align to TRBD1. J was trimmed by 3 bases and V by 5 bases; bases with no gene match: 12. The CDR3 is 16 residues long. CDR1 is SGHDT and CDR2 is YYEEEE in the germline V gene. Here the CDR3 DNA reads TGTGCCAGCAGAGAAGGGTACAGGGGGGAGAAAGAGACCCAGTACTTC. It translates to CASREGYRGEKETQYF.

This clonotype was counted ten times or more. The rearrangement joins TRBV20-1 to TRBJ1-2; D gene unclear. Germline V gene data show CDR1 as DFQATT and CDR2 as SNEGSKA (reference sequence). The length of the CDR3 is 12 residues. V dropped 6 bases and J dropped 5 bases, with 13 bases sitting between them. CDR3 protein: CSAPDLQYGYTF. In DNA form, the CDR3 reads TGCAGTGCCCCCGACCTTCAGTATGGCTACACCTTC.

This clonotype was seen a few times. The rearrangement joins TRBV6-1 to TRBJ2-7; TRBD2 is a possible D gene (6 bases). V was clipped by 10 bases and J by 1 base, with 17 bases between them. CDR3 length: 14 amino acids. CDR1 MNHNS and CDR2 SASEGT come from the germline V gene. The CDR3, as DNA: TGTGCCACCTACACGCCGGGACTTTCCTACGAGCAGTACTTC. As protein: CATYTPGLSYEQYF.

This chain links TRBV19 with TRBJ1-5; D may be TRBD1 (6 bases). This CDR3 has 17 amino acids. V gave up 5 bases and J gave up 1 base, with 18 bases separating them. Germline V CDR1 and CDR2: LNHDA, SQIVND (reference sequence). CDR3 DNA sequence: TGTGCCAGTAGTTCCGCCGGGGGGGGCCTGAGCAATCAGCCCCAGCATTTT. Encoded protein: CASSSAGGGLSNQPQHF.

This clonotype was counted ten times or more. V is TRBV18 and J is TRBJ1-1; maybe TRBD1 (5 bases). The length of the CDR3 is 14 residues. The germline V and J ends were trimmed by 5 bases and 1 base, with 11 bases remaining between them. Germline CDR1 is KGHSH and CDR2 is LQKENI. The CDR3 loop reads CASSNQGPNTEAFF. As DNA, the CDR3 is TGTGCCAGCTCAAACCAGGGCCCGAACACTGAAGCTTTCTTT.

This clonotype was observed many times. This chain links TRBV30 with TRBJ1-2; D is unresolved. Germline V gene sequence: CDR1 GTSNPN, CDR2 SVGIG (reference sequence). The CDR3 contains 11 residues. The V end lost 1 base, the J end lost 7 bases, and 7 bases lay between the germline ends. In DNA, the CDR3 is TGTGCCTGGAGTGGGGCTCCTGGCTACACCTTC. It translates to CAWSGAPGYTF.

In this sample, this clonotype turned up many times. The chain uses TRBV27 and TRBJ2-1; 13 bases are shared with TRBD2. The CDR3 runs 15 residues. V lost 4 bases and J lost 7; bases outside the gene matches: 4. CDR1 and CDR2 from the germline V gene are MNHEY and SMNVEV (reference sequence). CDR3 nucleotide sequence: TGTGCCAGCAGTTCCCAACTAGCGGGGGGGAATGAGCAGTTCTTC. Translating it yields CASSSQLAGGNEQFF.